This T cell receptor beta chain was identified during a study of cytomegalovirus exposure and HLA in healthy donors. The CDR3 is made up of 15 amino acids. The germline V gene encodes CDR1 MRHNA and CDR2 SNTAGT. The germline V and J ends were trimmed by 8 bases and 7 bases, with 21 bases remaining between them. The data were produced by immunoSEQ multiplex PCR, yet TCRdb's version contains in-frame clones alone and is incomplete. This sample carries 110,000 or so clones, roughly nine tenths of them seen once, and the ten largest clones take about 4.3%. Donors were drawn from the roughly 120-subject validation cohort, separate from the approximately 640-subject first cohort.

The gene calls are TRBV6-4 and TRBJ1-5, with D possibly matching TRBD1 (6 bases). What was sequenced was PBMCs. The TCR comes from a man younger than 30 in good health and CMV-seropositive. The CDR3 spells CASAFPGGGRQPQHF. The CDR3 DNA sequence: TGTGCCAGCGCATTCCCGGGGGGGGGCAGACAGCCCCAGCATTTT.